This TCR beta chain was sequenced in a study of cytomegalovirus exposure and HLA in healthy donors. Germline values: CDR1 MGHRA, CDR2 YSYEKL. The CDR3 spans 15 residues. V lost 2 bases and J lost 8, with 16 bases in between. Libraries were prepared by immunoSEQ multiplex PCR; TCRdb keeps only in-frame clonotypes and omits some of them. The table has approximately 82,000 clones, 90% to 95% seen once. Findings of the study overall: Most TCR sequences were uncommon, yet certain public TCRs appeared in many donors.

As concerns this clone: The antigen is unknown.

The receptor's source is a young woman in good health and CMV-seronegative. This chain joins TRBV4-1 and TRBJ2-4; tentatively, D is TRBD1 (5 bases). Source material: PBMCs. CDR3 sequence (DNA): TGCGCCAGCAGCCAACCCGACAGAAATTGGGACATTCAGTACTTC. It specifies CASSQPDRNWDIQYF.